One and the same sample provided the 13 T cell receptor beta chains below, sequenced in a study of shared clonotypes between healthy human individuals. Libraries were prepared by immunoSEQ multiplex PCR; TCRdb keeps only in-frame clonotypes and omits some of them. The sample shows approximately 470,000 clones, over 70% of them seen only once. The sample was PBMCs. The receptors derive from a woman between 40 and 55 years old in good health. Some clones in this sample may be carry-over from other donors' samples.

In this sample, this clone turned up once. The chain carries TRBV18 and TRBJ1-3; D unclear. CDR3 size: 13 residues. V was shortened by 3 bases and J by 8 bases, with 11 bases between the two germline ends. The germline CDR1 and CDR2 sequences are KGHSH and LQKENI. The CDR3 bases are TGTGCCAGCTCACCTGTTCATGGGGACACCATATATTTT. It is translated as CASSPVHGDTIYF.

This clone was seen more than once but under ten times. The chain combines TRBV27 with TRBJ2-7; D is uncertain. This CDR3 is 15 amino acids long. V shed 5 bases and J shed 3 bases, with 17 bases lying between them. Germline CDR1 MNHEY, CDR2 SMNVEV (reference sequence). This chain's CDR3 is CASSRSPGAYYEQYF. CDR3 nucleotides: TGTGCCAGCAGTCGTTCCCCGGGTGCCTACTACGAGCAGTACTTC.

The DNA of the CDR3 is TGTGCCAGCAGAACTACCCGGGCTAGCGGGGGGAGCTCCTACGAGCAGTACTTC. Translating gives CASRTTRASGGSSYEQYF. The chain is built from TRBV28 and TRBJ2-7; 11 bases fit TRBD2. Germline V gene data show CDR1 as MDHEN and CDR2 as SYDVKM. Trimming cost V 6 bases and J 0 bases; bases outside gene matches: 13. The CDR3 has 18 residues.

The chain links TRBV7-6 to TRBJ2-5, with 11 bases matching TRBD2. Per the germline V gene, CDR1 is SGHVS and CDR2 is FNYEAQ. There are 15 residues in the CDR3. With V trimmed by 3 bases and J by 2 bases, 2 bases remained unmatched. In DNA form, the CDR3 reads TGTGCCAGCAGCTTCCGACTAGCGGGGCAAGAGACCCAGTACTTC. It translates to CASSFRLAGQETQYF.

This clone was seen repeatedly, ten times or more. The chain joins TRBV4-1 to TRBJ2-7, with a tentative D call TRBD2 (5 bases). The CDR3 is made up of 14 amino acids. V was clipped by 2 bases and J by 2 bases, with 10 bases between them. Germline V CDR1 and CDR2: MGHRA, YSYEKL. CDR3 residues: CASSQLPGTYEQYF. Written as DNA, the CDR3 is TGCGCCAGCAGCCAACTTCCCGGGACCTACGAGCAGTACTTC.

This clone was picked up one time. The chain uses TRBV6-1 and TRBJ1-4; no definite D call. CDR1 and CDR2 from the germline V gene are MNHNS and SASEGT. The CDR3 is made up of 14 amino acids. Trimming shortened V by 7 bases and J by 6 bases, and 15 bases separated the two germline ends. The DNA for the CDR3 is TGTGCCAGCACCCCTTTCGGCGCCTATGAAAAACTGTTTTTT. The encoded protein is CASTPFGAYEKLFF.

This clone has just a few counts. The CDR3 bases are TGTGCCATCAGTGCACAGGGGATTCTCGCCTACGAGCAGTACTTC. Translated: CAISAQGILAYEQYF. The rearrangement uses TRBV10-3 and TRBJ2-7; TRBD1 matches at 7 bases. Germline V gene lookup returns CDR1 ENHRY and CDR2 SYGVKD. Trimming took 4 bases from V and 2 from J; bases not matched to a gene: 8. This CDR3 has 15 residues.

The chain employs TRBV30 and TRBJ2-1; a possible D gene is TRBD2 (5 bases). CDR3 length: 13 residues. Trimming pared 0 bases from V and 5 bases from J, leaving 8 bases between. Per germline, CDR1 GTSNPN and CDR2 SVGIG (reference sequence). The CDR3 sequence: CAWSVTGDNEQFF. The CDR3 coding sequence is TGTGCCTGGAGTGTGACCGGGGACAATGAGCAGTTCTTC.

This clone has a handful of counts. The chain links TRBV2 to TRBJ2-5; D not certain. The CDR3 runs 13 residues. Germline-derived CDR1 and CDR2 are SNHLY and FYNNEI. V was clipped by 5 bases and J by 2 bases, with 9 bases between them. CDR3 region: CASSPQQQETQYF. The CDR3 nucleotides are TGTGCCAGCAGTCCCCAGCAACAAGAGACCCAGTACTTC.

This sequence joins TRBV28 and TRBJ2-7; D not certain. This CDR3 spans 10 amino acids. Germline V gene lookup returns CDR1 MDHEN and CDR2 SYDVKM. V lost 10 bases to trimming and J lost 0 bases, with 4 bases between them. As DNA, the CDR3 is TGTGCCACCCACTCCTACGAGCAGTACTTC. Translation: CATHSYEQYF.

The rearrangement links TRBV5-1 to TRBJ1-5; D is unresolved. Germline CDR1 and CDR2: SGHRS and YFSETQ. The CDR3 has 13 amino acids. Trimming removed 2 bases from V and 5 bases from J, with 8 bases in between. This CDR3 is CASSFDGDQPQHF. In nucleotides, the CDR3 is TGCGCCAGCAGCTTCGACGGAGATCAGCCCCAGCATTTT.

CDR3 protein: CASSFSGTSYEQYF. CDR3 nucleotide sequence: TGTGCCAGCAGCTTCAGCGGGACCTCCTACGAGCAGTACTTC. This sequence joins TRBV7-2 and TRBJ2-7; TRBD2 matches at 7 bases. The germline V gene has CDR1 SGHTA and CDR2 FQGNSA. With 3 bases clipped from V and 0 bases from J, the junction kept 2 bases outside the gene matches. This CDR3 contains 14 residues.

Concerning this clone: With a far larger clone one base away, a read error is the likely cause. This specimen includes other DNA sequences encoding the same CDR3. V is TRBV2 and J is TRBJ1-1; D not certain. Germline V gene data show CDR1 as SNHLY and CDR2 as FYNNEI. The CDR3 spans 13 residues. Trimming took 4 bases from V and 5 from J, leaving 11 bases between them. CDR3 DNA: TGTGCCAGCAGTGTGGGTGGTGGGACTGAAGCTTTCTTT. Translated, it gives CASSVGGGTEAFF.